Shown below are 10 T cell receptor beta chains from a single sample sequenced in a study of T cell responses to AZD1222 COVID-19 vaccine. Generated by immunoSEQ multiplex PCR, the TCRdb table keeps only in-frame clones and is missing some. The sample shows some 150,000 clones, roughly 90% of them seen only once. The sequencing used peripheral blood, collected on day 0 of AZD1222 vaccination. Source of these receptors: an adult in good health.

This chain links TRBV28 with TRBJ1-2, with D tentatively TRBD1 (5 bases). The germline V and J ends were trimmed by 6 bases and 5 bases, with 19 bases remaining between them. The V gene's germline CDR1 is MDHEN and CDR2 SYDVKM. The CDR3 consists of 15 residues. CDR3 coding DNA: TGTGCCAGCAGCTCCGTAGGGGTAGGGAGATATGGCTACACCTTC. This sequence encodes CASSSVGVGRYGYTF.

The CDR3 DNA follows: TGTGCCAGCAGCCCCGCGGTGGGGTCCAATCAGCCCCAGCATTTT. It codes for CASSPAVGSNQPQHF. The chain combines TRBV6-2 or TRBV6-3 with TRBJ1-5; no clear D. The CDR3 totals 15 residues. V gave up 6 bases and J gave up 3 bases, with 15 bases separating them. Germline CDR1 MNHEY, CDR2 SVGEGT.

This sequence joins TRBV7-9 and TRBJ2-1; D possibly corresponds to TRBD2 (6 bases). Germline-derived CDR1 and CDR2 are SEHNR and FQNEAQ (reference sequence). This CDR3 comprises 12 residues. The V and J ends lost 3 bases and 12 bases respectively, with 12 bases between them. The CDR3 is CASSFSGDSQFF. The CDR3, as DNA: TGTGCCAGCAGCTTTAGCGGCGACTCGCAGTTCTTC.

J is TRBJ1-1 and V is TRBV27; tentative D call: TRBD1 (6 bases). CDR3 length: 13 residues. Germline CDR1 MNHEY, CDR2 SMNVEV (reference sequence). V was shortened by 6 bases and J by 0 bases, with 8 bases between the two germline ends. The CDR3 here is CASSYRVNTEAFF. For the CDR3, the DNA is TGTGCCAGCAGCTACAGGGTGAACACTGAAGCTTTCTTT.

CDR3 sequence reads: CASSPWEANTIYF. The CDR3 region has the DNA TGCGCCAGCAGCCCTTGGGAGGCCAACACCATATATTTT. This chain connects TRBV23-1 to TRBJ1-3; D gene uncertain. TRBV23-1 is classed as an ORF, of uncertain function. The length of the CDR3 is 13 residues. V was trimmed by 6 bases and J by 7 bases, leaving 13 bases between them.

The J gene is TRBJ2-1, the V gene TRBV2; D is unresolved. V lost 0 bases, J lost 1 base, and 4 bases lay in between. The CDR3 has 14 amino acids. The germline gives CDR1 SNHLY, CDR2 FYNNEI. The DNA of the CDR3 is TGTGCCAGCAGTGAAGCATCATCCTACAATGAGCAGTTCTTC. Protein product: CASSEASSYNEQFF.

This rearrangement joins TRBV29-1 to TRBJ2-1; D might be TRBD1 or TRBD2, each matching 5 bases. The CDR3 runs to 15 residues. The germline V and J ends were trimmed by 4 bases and 6 bases, with 19 bases remaining between them. Germline loops: CDR1 SQVTM, CDR2 ANQGSEA. The CDR3 DNA sequence: TGCAGCGTTGGCTTTCCGGGACGGAGATTCAATGAGCAGTTCTTC. Its protein product is CSVGFPGRRFNEQFF.

The rearrangement links TRBV6-1 to TRBJ2-3, with TRBD2 matching over 10 bases. Losses at the gene ends were 2 bases for V and 13 bases for J; bases not matched to a gene: 12. The CDR3 loop spans 15 amino acids. Germline V CDR1 and CDR2: MNHNS, SASEGT. CDR3 region: CASSEHPLAGAWKYF. Written as DNA, the CDR3 is TGTGCCAGCAGTGAACACCCCCTAGCGGGGGCTTGGAAGTATTTT.

The chain has TRBV5-1 and TRBJ2-7; 7 bases are shared with TRBD1. The J segment lost 6 bases and the V segment lost 3 bases, leaving 9 bases of the junction unmatched. CDR1 and CDR2 from the germline V gene are SGHRS and YFSETQ. The CDR3 loop spans 14 amino acids. As DNA, the CDR3 is TGCGCCAGCAGCTGGACCGGGGACAGTCGCGAGCAGTACTTC. It encodes CASSWTGDSREQYF.

The chain recombines TRBV28 with TRBJ1-2; D gene uncertain. The CDR3 runs to 12 residues. V lost 10 bases and J 4 bases, leaving 13 bases between the germline ends. Germline lookup yields CDR1 MDHEN and CDR2 SYDVKM. The CDR3 protein is CATKRSLYGYTF. CDR3 DNA sequence: TGTGCCACCAAACGTTCCCTCTATGGCTACACCTTC.